A selection of T cell receptor beta chains follows, all from one sample in a study of T-cell reconstitution after alpha-beta-depleted transplantation in children. MiXCR, applied by TCRdb to the PCR reads, yields one record per CDR3 protein. The table records 450,000 to 550,000 distinct CDR3 sequences, about an eighth of them present only once. Here the sequenced sample was PBMCs, mostly from graft donor cells, taken 180 days after TCRalphabeta/CD19-depleted stem cell transplant. The source is a female patient younger than 10 who had a stem cell transplant for aplastic anemia, so the T cells may come from the graft donor. The CDR3 runs from the conserved cysteine through the conserved F or W. The D gene is left open where the match is weak. Not all rows give a size; the values are once, few, many and, for expanded clones, a class.

j_call d_call clone_size v_call cdr3_nt cdr3_aa
TRBJ2-3 TRBD2 few TRBV12-3/TRBV12-4 TGTGCCAGCAGTCCCGGACTAGCGGGAGGGCCCTTGCCAGATACGCAGTATTTT CASSPGLAGGPLPDTQYF
TRBJ1-1 TRBD1 . TRBV18 TGTGCCAGCTCGCTGCAGGGGGCTCGGGCTGAAGCTTTCTTT CASSLQGARAEAFF
TRBJ1-1 TRBD1 . TRBV6-5 TGTGCCAGCAGTTACGGAACAGGGGGCTCGGAAGCTTTCTTT CASSYGTGGSEAFF
TRBJ2-2 . few TRBV19 TGTGCCAGTAGTATAGCTAGCTGGAACACCGGGGAGCTGTTTTTT CASSIASWNTGELFF
TRBJ1-2 . . TRBV7-2 TGTGCCAGCAGCCTCCGACAGACAGTCCCTCTATATGGCTACACCTTC CASSLRQTVPLYGYTF
TRBJ2-5 . few TRBV5-1 TGCGCCAGCAGCTCGGACAATCAAGAGACCCAGTACTTC CASSSDNQETQYF
TRBJ2-2 . . TRBV25-1 TGTGCCAGCAATCGGGGGCCGGGGGAGCTGTTTTTT CASNRGPGELFF
TRBJ2-7 TRBD2 . TRBV12-3/TRBV12-4 TGTGCCACCGGACTAGCGGGAGCTTACGAGCAGTACTTC CATGLAGAYEQYF
TRBJ2-1 . . TRBV13 TGTGCCATCAGCCCCGGACTCCCTGACTACAATGAGCAGTTCTTC CAISPGLPDYNEQFF
TRBJ1-1 . . TRBV6-2/TRBV6-3 TGTGCCAGCAGTTACTCGTGGCCGCGGACAAACACTGAAGCTTTCTTT CASSYSWPRTNTEAFF
TRBJ2-7 TRBD2 . TRBV24-1 TGTGCCACCAGTGATCCTACGGGGGGGTCCTCCTACGAGCAGTACTTC CATSDPTGGSSYEQYF
TRBJ1-1 TRBD1 . TRBV24-1 TGTGCCACCAGTCCAGGGGGAATGAACACTGAAGCTTTCTTT CATSPGGMNTEAFF
TRBJ2-2 TRBD2 . TRBV5-1 TGCGCCAGCAGCTCGGGGGGACTTACCACCGGGGAGCTGTTTTTT CASSSGGLTTGELFF
TRBJ2-2 . few TRBV28 TGTGCCAGCAGTTGGTGGCCGAACACCGGGGAGCTGTTTTTT CASSWWPNTGELFF
TRBJ2-3 . few TRBV7-9 TGTGCCAGCAGCTCCTCCGACGACAGCGTACTCACAGATACGCAGTATTTT CASSSSDDSVLTDTQYF
TRBJ2-1 . . TRBV28 TGTGCCAGCACCCAGGGTTGGGGGGATCCATACAATGAGCAGTTCTTC CASTQGWGDPYNEQFF
TRBJ2-3 TRBD1 few TRBV29-1 TGCAGCGTTGGGGTTACAGGGGCAGATACGCAGTATTTT CSVGVTGADTQYF
TRBJ1-1 . few TRBV6-2/TRBV6-3 TGTGCCAGCAGATCTACGCGGACAGCGGGGCACACTGAAGCTTTCTTT CASRSTRTAGHTEAFF
TRBJ1-1 . few TRBV12-3/TRBV12-4 TGTGCCAGCAGTTTAGCGTTAGAAGCGGGTACTGAAGCTTTCTTT CASSLALEAGTEAFF
TRBJ2-1 . few TRBV4-3 TGCGCCAGCAGCCAAGATAGGGGCGCCGCTGGCAATGAGCAGTTCTTC CASSQDRGAAGNEQFF
TRBJ1-2 . . TRBV28 TGTGCCAGGGGCCCCGCGCCCCCCGACAGGCATGGCTACACCTTC CARGPAPPDRHGYTF
TRBJ1-1 . few TRBV7-2 TGTGCCAGCAGCACACCAGGATTGAACACTGAAGCTTTCTTT CASSTPGLNTEAFF
TRBJ2-5 . few TRBV20-1 TGCAGTGCTACTCGAACCCCGGGGGACTGGCAGACCCAGTACTTC CSATRTPGDWQTQYF
TRBJ2-1 TRBD2 . TRBV11-2 TGTGCCAGCAGCACCAATAGCGGGAGATCGAACAATGAGCAGTTCTTC CASSTNSGRSNNEQFF
TRBJ1-1 . many TRBV7-2 TGTGCCAGCAGCTTAGCTCGGGGGCGGATGAACACTGAAGCTTTCTTT CASSLARGRMNTEAFF
TRBJ2-5 . few TRBV29-1 TGCAGCGTGGGAGACACTTTCCAAGAGACCCAGTACTTC CSVGDTFQETQYF
TRBJ2-2 TRBD2 . TRBV20-1 TGCAGTGCTGGGACTAGCGGGGGCCTAAACACCGGGGAGCTGTTTTTT CSAGTSGGLNTGELFF
TRBJ2-2 TRBD2 . TRBV5-1 TGCGCCAGCAGATCCCCCGGGACTAGCTCTTCGAACACCGGGGAGCTGTTTTTT CASRSPGTSSSNTGELFF
TRBJ2-6 TRBD1 many TRBV12-3/TRBV12-4 TGTGCCAGCAGCCTTACAGGGGTCGGGGCCAACGTCCTGACTTTC CASSLTGVGANVLTF
TRBJ2-7 TRBD2 few TRBV28 TGTGCCAGCAGTTTATGGGCTAGCGGGAGGAGGTACGAGCAGTACTTC CASSLWASGRRYEQYF
TRBJ2-7 . many TRBV7-2 TGTGCCAGCAGTAAAGCAGTTAACTGGGCCTACGAGCAGTACTTC CASSKAVNWAYEQYF
TRBJ2-7 . many TRBV6-2/TRBV6-3 TGTGCCAGCAGCAACGTTTGGGAGCAGTACTTC CASSNVWEQYF
TRBJ1-5 . few TRBV11-2 TGTGCCAGCAGCGAGGACTGGGGGGATCAGCCCCAGCATTTT CASSEDWGDQPQHF
TRBJ2-3 TRBD2 . TRBV11-2 TGTGCCAGCAGCTTGAGAGCACTAGCGGGAGCCGGGGCAGATACGCAGTATTTT CASSLRALAGAGADTQYF
TRBJ2-3 . few TRBV24-1 TGTGCCACCAGTCGGAGTTACGGGGCACCTAGCACAGATACGCAGTATTTT CATSRSYGAPSTDTQYF
TRBJ2-7 TRBD2 . TRBV18 TGTGCCAGCTCACCACCTTCTAGCGGGACCTACGAGCAGTACTTC CASSPPSSGTYEQYF
TRBJ2-5 TRBD2 . TRBV4-2 TGTGCCAGCAGCCCTGGTCGGCTAGCGGGAGGGAAAGAGACCCAGTACTTC CASSPGRLAGGKETQYF
TRBJ2-4 . . TRBV10-3 TGTGCCATCAGTGACCGACAGATTAAAGGCAAAAACATTCAGTACTTC CAISDRQIKGKNIQYF
TRBJ2-4 TRBD1 . TRBV30 TGTGCCTGGTCGGGACAGGGGGGATACATTCAGTACTTC CAWSGQGGYIQYF
TRBJ1-4 . few TRBV6-5 TGTGCCAGTCGCACAGTAAATGAAAAACTGTTTTTT CASRTVNEKLFF
TRBJ2-1 TRBD2 few TRBV20-1 TGCAGTGCTGATGGACTAGCGGAATACAATGAGCAGTTCTTC CSADGLAEYNEQFF
TRBJ1-6 . few TRBV12-5 TGTGCTAGTGGTTTGTGGGACACCAGTAATTCACCCCTCCACTTT CASGLWDTSNSPLHF
TRBJ1-1 . . TRBV9 TGTGCCAGCAGCGCAGAACAGGGAATCACTGAAGCTTTCTTT CASSAEQGITEAFF
TRBJ2-3 TRBD1 . TRBV7-2 TGTGCCAGCAGCCCGATGATACAGGGGGCAGATACGCAGTATTTT CASSPMIQGADTQYF
TRBJ1-1 . . TRBV6-2/TRBV6-3 TGTGCCAGCAGACAAACATCGGTTGAAGCTTTCTTT CASRQTSVEAFF
TRBJ1-5 . . TRBV6-2/TRBV6-3 TGTGCCAGCAGTTTTGGGCCGGCGAGCAATCAGCCCCAGCATTTT CASSFGPASNQPQHF
TRBJ2-1 TRBD1 many TRBV12-3/TRBV12-4 TGTGCCAGCAGTTTGACAGGGATGGTCGATGAGCAGTTCTTC CASSLTGMVDEQFF
TRBJ2-5 TRBD1 . TRBV2 TGTGCCAGCAGCGCATCGTGGACAGGACCCCAAGAGACCCAGTACTTC CASSASWTGPQETQYF
TRBJ1-5 . . TRBV12-3/TRBV12-4 TGTGCCAGCAGTTTGAGTCGGACGGGAAATAGCAATCAGCCCCAGCATTTT CASSLSRTGNSNQPQHF
TRBJ2-1 . many TRBV15 TGTGCCACCAGCAGAGTGGGACGTGAGCAGTTCTTC CATSRVGREQFF
TRBJ2-3 . . TRBV20-1 TGCAGTGCTAGAAGGCGAGTCCCAGATACGCAGTATTTT CSARRRVPDTQYF